These 23 T cell receptor beta chains originate from one sample sequenced in a study of shared clonotypes between healthy human individuals. The method was immunoSEQ multiplex PCR; TCRdb's version includes in-frame clones alone and lacks a portion of them. The sample includes some 500,000 clones, 90% to 96% of them seen just once. Source material: naive CD4+ T cells sorted from blood. Subset noted: CD45RA+ positively selected. The receptors derive from a woman aged 25-40 years in good health.

DNA of the CDR3: TGTGCTAGTGAGTCGACTTGGGCTTTGCCCCAGCATTTT. It translates to CASESTWALPQHF. J is TRBJ1-5 and V is TRBV12-5; D is unclear. Germline assignment: CDR1 LGHNT and CDR2 FRNRAP. The ends were cut back, 7 bases at V and 9 bases at J, with 16 bases in the middle. The CDR3 has 13 residues.

This sequence joins TRBV28 and TRBJ2-2; D is possibly TRBD1 (5 bases). Germline V lookup: CDR1 MDHEN, CDR2 SYDVKM. CDR3 length equals 13 residues. The ends were cut back, 6 bases at V and 8 bases at J, with 13 bases in the middle. The CDR3 DNA sequence: TGTGCCAGCAGATTCTCAGGGTTGGGGGAGCTGTTTTTT. It is translated as CASRFSGLGELFF.

The chain couples TRBV2 to TRBJ1-1; the D is unclear. CDR1 is SNHLY and CDR2 is FYNNEI in the germline V gene. The CDR3 has 11 amino acids. V dropped 5 bases and J dropped 4 bases, with 5 bases sitting between them. The CDR3 sequence is CASSHPTEAFF. In DNA, the CDR3 is TGTGCCAGCAGTCACCCCACTGAAGCTTTCTTT.

This clone appeared a single time. V usage is TRBV25-1 and J usage is TRBJ2-5; perhaps TRBD2 as D (6 bases). V lost 4 bases and J lost 0, with 12 bases in between. Germline V gene sequence: CDR1 MGHDK, CDR2 SYGVNS. This CDR3 region has 15 residues. The DNA for the CDR3 is TGTGCCAGCAGTGTAGCCCGGGACTACCAAGAGACCCAGTACTTC. Residues: CASSVARDYQETQYF.

V and J are TRBV5-1 and TRBJ1-1; D is undetermined. The ends were cut back, 4 bases at V and 0 bases at J, with 10 bases in the middle. This CDR3 has 14 residues. CDR1 is SGHRS, CDR2 YFSETQ, per germline. CDR3 DNA: TGCGCCAGCAGCGAGGTCTTGATGAACACTGAAGCTTTCTTT. Protein product: CASSEVLMNTEAFF. Using reference TRBV5-1 and TRBJ1-1 for the parts outside the CDR3, the full variable domain is KAGVTQTPRYLIKTRGQQVTLSCSPISGHRSVSWYQQTPGQGLQFLFEYFSETQRNKGNFPGRFSGRQFSNSRSEMNVSTLELGDSALYLCASSEVLMNTEAFFGQGTRLTVV.

The count of this clone is one. V is TRBV29-1 and J is TRBJ2-5, with 7 bases matching TRBD1. The J segment lost 11 bases and the V segment lost 5 bases, leaving 17 bases of the junction unmatched. The CDR3 runs to 14 residues. Germline-derived CDR1 and CDR2 are SQVTM and ANQGSEA. Written as DNA, the CDR3 is TGCAGCGTTCGGGCTACCCTGACAGGGCATGAGCAGTACTTC. Its protein product is CSVRATLTGHEQYF. The entire variable domain, with the rest obtained from reference TRBV29-1 and TRBJ2-5, is as follows: SAVISQKPSRDICQRGTSLTIQCQVDSQVTMMFWYRQQPGQSLTLIATANQGSEATYESGFVIDKFPISRPNLTFSTLTVSNMSPEDSSIYLCSVRATLTGHEQYFGPGTRLLVL.

The chain carries TRBV7-3 and TRBJ2-3; D might be TRBD2 (6 bases). With 1 base removed from V and 4 bases from J, the gap between germline ends came to 9 bases. There are 14 residues in the CDR3. Germline V lookup: CDR1 SGHTA, CDR2 FQGTGA. The CDR3 reads CASSLMGGSDTQYF. Written as DNA, the CDR3 is TGTGCCAGCAGCTTAATGGGAGGTTCAGATACGCAGTATTTT.

The chain is built from TRBV28 and TRBJ2-5; possible D gene TRBD1, 5 bases. The germline V and J ends were trimmed by 5 bases and 5 bases, with 18 bases remaining between them. CDR3 size: 15 residues. CDR1 is MDHEN and CDR2 is SYDVKM in the germline V gene. The CDR3 sequence: CASSVPQGSQETQYF. CDR3 in DNA: TGTGCCAGCAGTGTACCCCAGGGTAGCCAGGAGACCCAGTACTTC.

The chain combines TRBV2 with TRBJ1-2; D may be TRBD1 (5 bases). V shed 8 bases and J shed 2 bases, with 12 bases lying between them. This CDR3 region has 13 residues. From germline, CDR1 is SNHLY and CDR2 FYNNEI. This chain's CDR3 is CASQAQDNYGYTF. CDR3 bases: TGTGCCAGCCAGGCACAGGACAACTATGGCTACACCTTC.

The V call is TRBV10-2, the J call TRBJ1-1; no reliable D call. CDR1 is WSHSY and CDR2 is SAAADI in the germline V gene. This CDR3 region has 15 residues. With 3 bases removed from V and 4 bases from J, the gap between germline ends came to 15 bases. CDR3 sequence: CASSDVRGKSTEAFF. For the CDR3, the DNA is TGCGCCAGCAGTGATGTGAGAGGGAAGAGCACTGAAGCTTTCTTT.

The chain employs TRBV7-9 and TRBJ2-1, with D possibly being TRBD2 (5 bases). The CDR3 is made up of 14 amino acids. Trimming stripped 1 base from V and 12 bases from J, with 16 bases between. In germline, CDR1 is SEHNR, CDR2 FQNEAQ (reference sequence). The CDR3 reads CASSLDGLAPGQFF. DNA of the CDR3: TGTGCCAGCAGCTTAGACGGGCTAGCCCCAGGGCAGTTCTTC.

The chain carries TRBV28 and TRBJ1-4, with 7 bases aligning to TRBD1. V shed 5 bases, J shed 7 bases, and the junction held 19 bases outside the gene matches. The CDR3 covers 18 residues. Germline V gene data show CDR1 as MDHEN and CDR2 as SYDVKM. The DNA for the CDR3 is TGTGCCAGCAGTACCAACCCGGGGACAGCCCGTACGAGTGAAAAACTGTTTTTT. It is translated as CASSTNPGTARTSEKLFF.

J is TRBJ2-5 and V is TRBV20-1; D not certain. Trimming pared 3 bases from V and 9 bases from J, leaving 11 bases between. The CDR3 is made up of 11 amino acids. The germline V gene has CDR1 DFQATT and CDR2 SNEGSKA (reference sequence). CDR3 coding DNA: TGCAGTGCTAGGGGTGAGGTGTCCCAGTACTTC. It translates to CSARGEVSQYF.

This chain uses TRBV28 with TRBJ1-5; 7 bases are a match to TRBD1. V was clipped by 7 bases and J by 4 bases; unmatched bases: 16. Germline assignment: CDR1 MDHEN and CDR2 SYDVKM. The CDR3 runs to 17 residues. DNA of the CDR3: TGTGCCAGCACCCGAATGAATCAGGGGGGTAATAATCAGCCCCAGCATTTT. Protein product: CASTRMNQGGNNQPQHF.

For this clone: Other DNA sequences in this specimen translate into the identical CDR3. The rearrangement joins TRBV5-4 to TRBJ2-7, with 10 nucleotides matching TRBD2. This CDR3 is 15 amino acids long. Germline loops: CDR1 SGHNT, CDR2 YYREEE (reference sequence). Trimming removed 0 bases from V and 3 bases from J; junction bases left unmatched: 3. In nucleotides, the CDR3 is TGTGCCAGCAGCTTGGGCCTAGCGGGAGTCTACGAGCAGTACTTC. This gives the protein CASSLGLAGVYEQYF. The full variable domain, completed using reference TRBV5-4 and TRBJ2-7, is ETGVTQSPTHLIKTRGQQVTLRCSSQSGHNTVSWYQQALGQGPQFIFQYYREEENGRGNFPPRFSGLQFPNYSSELNVNALELDDSALYLCASSLGLAGVYEQYFGPGTRLTVT.

The V gene is TRBV28, the J gene TRBJ1-1; the D is unclear. The CDR3 length is 13 residues. The V end lost 7 bases, the J end lost 0 bases, and 9 bases lay between the germline ends. Germline CDR1 is MDHEN and CDR2 is SYDVKM. In DNA form, the CDR3 reads TGTGCCAGCACCATTAAAGTGAACACTGAAGCTTTCTTT. Amino acids: CASTIKVNTEAFF.

The chain uses TRBV2 and TRBJ1-5; no clear D. From germline, CDR1 is SNHLY and CDR2 FYNNEI. V gave up 7 bases and J gave up 0 bases, with 13 bases separating them. The length of the CDR3 is 15 residues. Here the CDR3 reads CASTPDYGSNQPQHF. CDR3 nucleotides: TGTGCCAGCACCCCCGATTACGGTAGCAATCAGCCCCAGCATTTT.

V is TRBV2 and J is TRBJ1-5; D perhaps matches TRBD1 (5 bases). The CDR3 is made up of 15 amino acids. Germline V gene lookup returns CDR1 SNHLY and CDR2 FYNNEI. The ends were cut back, 5 bases at V and 9 bases at J, with 20 bases in the middle. The CDR3: CASSRAKLGAMPQHF. CDR3 bases: TGTGCCAGCAGTCGGGCCAAACTTGGGGCAATGCCCCAGCATTTT.

The V and J genes are TRBV6-5 and TRBJ2-7; 8 nucleotides line up with TRBD2. CDR1 is MNHEY, CDR2 SVGAGI, per germline. The CDR3 is made up of 15 amino acids. J lost 3 bases, V lost 6 bases, and 10 bases had no gene match. CDR3 loop: CASRGFSGTLYEQYF. CDR3 bases: TGTGCCAGCAGGGGATTTAGCGGGACGCTCTACGAGCAGTACTTC.

This sequence joins TRBV19 and TRBJ2-1; TRBD2 aligns across 10 bases. There are 13 residues in the CDR3. Trimming removed 6 bases from V and 9 bases from J; junction bases left unmatched: 5. Germline CDR1 is LNHDA and CDR2 is SQIVND (reference sequence). The CDR3 region is CASRLAGSAEQFF. DNA for the CDR3: TGTGCCAGTAGACTAGCGGGATCGGCTGAGCAGTTCTTC.

V gene TRBV5-1 combines with J gene TRBJ2-5; no clear D gene. Germline-derived CDR1 and CDR2 are SGHRS and YFSETQ. The CDR3 consists of 14 residues. V was clipped by 7 bases and J by 2 bases, with 15 bases between them. The CDR3 DNA sequence: TGCGCCAGCCGCGCGACACTGTCGCAAGAGACCCAGTACTTC. Translating it yields CASRATLSQETQYF.

This sequence joins TRBV28 and TRBJ1-5; TRBD1 might be the D (6 bases). The CDR3 covers 14 residues. Germline CDR1 is MDHEN and CDR2 is SYDVKM. V lost 7 bases to trimming and J lost 0 bases, with 10 bases between them. The CDR3 reads CASNRQVSNQPQHF. The CDR3 DNA reads as TGTGCCAGCAACCGACAGGTTAGCAATCAGCCCCAGCATTTT.

This clone was seen just once. The V call is TRBV5-1, the J call TRBJ2-2; TRBD1 matches 7 bases. This CDR3 has 16 residues. Losses at the gene ends were 3 bases for V and 3 bases for J; bases not matched to a gene: 8. The germline CDR1 and CDR2 sequences are SGHRS and YFSETQ. CDR3 sequence reads: CASSSLGGIDTGELFF. The CDR3 nucleotides read TGCGCCAGCAGCTCTTTAGGGGGCATCGACACCGGGGAGCTGTTTTTT.